This TCR beta chain emerged from a study of blood T cell repertoires in COVID-19. Study-wide context: Sites across the United States, Italy and Spain contributed samples from acute and convalescent COVID-19. Sample material is recorded as cDNA or gDNA derived from T cells, B-cell-depleted T cells, or PBMCs.

Original processing methods: Quantification of nucleated cells was approximated via reference gene primer amplification. Repertoires were generated with immunoSEQ multiplex PCR, while TCRdb's copy carries only in-frame clones and drops some. D and trimming come from the DNA, and the V and J calls and clone size come from that table. This sample has about 40,000 clones, with around three quarters found just once. Germline loops: CDR1 SGHRS, CDR2 YFSETQ. J lost 1 base, V lost 0 bases, and 3 bases had no gene match. This CDR3 region has 16 residues. The sample taken for sequencing was peripheral blood. V usage is TRBV5-1 and J usage is TRBJ2-1; 8 positions match TRBD2. This clonotype was sampled from a woman older than 75 with acute or convalescent COVID-19. CDR3 DNA sequence: TGCGCCAGCAGCTTGGACACTAGCGGATCCTACAATGAGCAGTTCTTC. Protein: CASSLDTSGSYNEQFF.